The clone carrying this T cell receptor beta chain has only a few counts. Antigen: not known. The data originate from a study of cytomegalovirus exposure and HLA in healthy donors. Findings and caveats of the study: The classifier reportedly diagnosed cytomegalovirus status with high sensitivity and specificity.

Use of 60 Vbeta and 13 Jbeta primers characterized the PCR. TCRdb keeps only in-frame clones here, not all; method: immunoSEQ multiplex PCR. The table records 150,000 to 200,000 clones, around three quarters of them present only once. The sample was PBMCs. The receptor was isolated from a woman in her thirties or forties in good health and CMV-seronegative.

The CDR3 is CAWSVGQRETQYF. The CDR3, as DNA: TGTGCCTGGAGTGTAGGACAGCGAGAGACCCAGTACTTC. This chain links TRBV30 with TRBJ2-5; possibly TRBD1 for D (6 bases). Germline V lookup: CDR1 GTSNPN, CDR2 SVGIG (reference sequence). V was pared by 0 bases and J by 4 bases, with 9 bases between. CDR3 length: 13 residues.